This T cell receptor (beta chain) was recorded in a study of response to subunit inactivated influenza vaccine. In germline, CDR1 is LGHNA, CDR2 YNFKEQ. Trimming removed 4 bases at V and 4 bases at J, with 10 bases between. The length of the CDR3 is 13 residues. One entry per CDR3 protein results from TCRdb running MiXCR on the RT-PCR reads. The sample contains 300,000 to 350,000 distinct CDR3 sequences, around 22% of which appear only once. This chain joins TRBV4-2 and TRBJ2-5; TRBD1 might be the D (5 bases). This material consisted of PBMCs from blood, taken approximately 22 months after vaccination. The receptor was derived from a man between 50 and 70 years old who received an inactivated influenza vaccine. The CDR3 DNA sequence: TGTGCCAGCAGCCGACAGAGATCAGAGACCCAGTACTTC. Its protein product is CASSRQRSETQYF.